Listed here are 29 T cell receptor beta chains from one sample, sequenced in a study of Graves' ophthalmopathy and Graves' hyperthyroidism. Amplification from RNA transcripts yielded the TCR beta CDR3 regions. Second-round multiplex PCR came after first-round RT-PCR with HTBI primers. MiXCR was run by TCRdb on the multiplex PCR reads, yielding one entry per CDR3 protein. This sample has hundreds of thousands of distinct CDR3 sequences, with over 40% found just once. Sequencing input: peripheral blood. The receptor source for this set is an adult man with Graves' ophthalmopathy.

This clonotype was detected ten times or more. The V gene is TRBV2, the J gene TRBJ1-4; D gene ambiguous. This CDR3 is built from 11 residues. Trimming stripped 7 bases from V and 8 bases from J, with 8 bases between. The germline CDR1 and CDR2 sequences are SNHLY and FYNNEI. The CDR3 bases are TGTGCCAGCAAACAAGCCGAAAAACTGTTTTTT. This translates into CASKQAEKLFF.

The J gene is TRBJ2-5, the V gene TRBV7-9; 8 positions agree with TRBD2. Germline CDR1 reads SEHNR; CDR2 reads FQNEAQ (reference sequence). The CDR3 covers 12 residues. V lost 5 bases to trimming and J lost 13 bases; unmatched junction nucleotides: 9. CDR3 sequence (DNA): TGTGCCAGCAGCACCTTAGCGGGGTTCCGGTACTTC. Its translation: CASSTLAGFRYF.

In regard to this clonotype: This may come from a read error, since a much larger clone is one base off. This CDR3 reads CATSRDTGLAANTGGLFF. CDR3 DNA: TGTGCCACCAGCAGAGATACGGGACTAGCGGCGAACACCGGGGGGCTGTTTTTT. The gene calls are TRBV15 and TRBJ2-2; 11 bases agree with TRBD2. From germline, CDR1 is LNHNV and CDR2 YYDKDF (reference sequence). The CDR3 is made up of 18 amino acids.

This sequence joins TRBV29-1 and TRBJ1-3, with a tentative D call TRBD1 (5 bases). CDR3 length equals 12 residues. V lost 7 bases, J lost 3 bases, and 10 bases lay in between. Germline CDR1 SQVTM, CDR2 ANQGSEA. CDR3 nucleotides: TGCAGCGCGGGGGAGAGTGGAAACACCATATATTTT. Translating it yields CSAGESGNTIYF.

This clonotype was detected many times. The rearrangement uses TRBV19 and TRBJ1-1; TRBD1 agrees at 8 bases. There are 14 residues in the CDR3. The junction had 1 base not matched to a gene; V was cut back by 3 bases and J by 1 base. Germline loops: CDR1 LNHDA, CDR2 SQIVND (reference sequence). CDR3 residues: CASSIGQGNTEAFF. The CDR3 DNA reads TGTGCCAGTAGTATCGGACAGGGGAACACTGAAGCTTTCTTT.

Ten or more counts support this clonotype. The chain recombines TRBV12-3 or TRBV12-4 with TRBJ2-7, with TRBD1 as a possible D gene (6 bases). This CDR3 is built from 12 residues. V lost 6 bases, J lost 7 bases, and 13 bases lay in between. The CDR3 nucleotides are TGTGCCAGCAGGAAAACAGGGTTGGAGCAGTACTTC. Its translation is CASRKTGLEQYF.

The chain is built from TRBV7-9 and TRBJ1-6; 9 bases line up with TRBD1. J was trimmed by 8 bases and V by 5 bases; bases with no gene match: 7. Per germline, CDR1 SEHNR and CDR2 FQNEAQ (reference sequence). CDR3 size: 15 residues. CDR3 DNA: TGTGCCAGCAGCCCCGGGACAGGGTCCCATTCACCCCTCCACTTT. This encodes CASSPGTGSHSPLHF.

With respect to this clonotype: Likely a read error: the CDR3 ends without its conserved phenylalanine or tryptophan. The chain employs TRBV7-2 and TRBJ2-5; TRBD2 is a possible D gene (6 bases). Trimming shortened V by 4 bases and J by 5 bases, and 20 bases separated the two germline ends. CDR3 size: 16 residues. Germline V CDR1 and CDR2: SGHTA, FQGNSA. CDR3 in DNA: TGTGCCAGCAGCTCCCCAGCCAGCCCGGAGGGGGAGACCCAGTACGTC. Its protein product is CASSSPASPEGETQYV.

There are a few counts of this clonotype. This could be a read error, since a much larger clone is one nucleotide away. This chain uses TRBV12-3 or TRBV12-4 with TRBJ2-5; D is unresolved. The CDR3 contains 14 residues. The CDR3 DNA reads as TGTGCCAGCAGCCCCGGTCTCTTAGTAGAGGCCCAGTACTTC. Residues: CASSPGLLVEAQYF.

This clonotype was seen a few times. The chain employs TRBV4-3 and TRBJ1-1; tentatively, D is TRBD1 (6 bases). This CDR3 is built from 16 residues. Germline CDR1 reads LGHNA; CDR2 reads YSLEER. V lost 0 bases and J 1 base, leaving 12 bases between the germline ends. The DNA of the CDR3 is TGCGCCAGCAGCCAAGAGCGGGACACCCAGAACACTGAAGCTTTCTTT. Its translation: CASSQERDTQNTEAFF.

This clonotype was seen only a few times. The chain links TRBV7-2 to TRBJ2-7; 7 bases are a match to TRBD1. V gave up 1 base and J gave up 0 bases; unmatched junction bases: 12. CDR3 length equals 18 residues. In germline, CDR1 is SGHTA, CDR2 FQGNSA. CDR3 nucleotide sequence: TGTGCCAGCAGCTTAGGCCCCCCCGGACAGGTGTACTCCTACGAGCAGTACTTC. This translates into CASSLGPPGQVYSYEQYF.

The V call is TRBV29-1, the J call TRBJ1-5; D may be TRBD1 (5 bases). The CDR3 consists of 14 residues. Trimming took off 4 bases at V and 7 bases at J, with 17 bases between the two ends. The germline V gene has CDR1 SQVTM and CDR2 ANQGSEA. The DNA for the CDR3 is TGCAGCGTTGCGGGGCAGGGAGAAGGACAGCCCCAGCATTTT. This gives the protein CSVAGQGEGQPQHF.

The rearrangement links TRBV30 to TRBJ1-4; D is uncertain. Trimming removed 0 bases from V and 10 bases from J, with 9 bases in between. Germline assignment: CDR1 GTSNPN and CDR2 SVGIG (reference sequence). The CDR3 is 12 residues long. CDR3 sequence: CAWSVQGPKLFF. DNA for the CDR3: TGTGCCTGGAGTGTACAAGGACCAAAACTGTTTTTT.

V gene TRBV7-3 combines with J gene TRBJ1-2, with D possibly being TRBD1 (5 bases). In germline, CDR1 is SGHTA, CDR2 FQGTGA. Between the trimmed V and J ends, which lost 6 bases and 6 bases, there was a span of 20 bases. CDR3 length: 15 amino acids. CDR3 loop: CASSGAGGEGDGYTF. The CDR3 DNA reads TGTGCCAGCAGTGGGGCTGGGGGGGAGGGTGATGGCTACACCTTC.

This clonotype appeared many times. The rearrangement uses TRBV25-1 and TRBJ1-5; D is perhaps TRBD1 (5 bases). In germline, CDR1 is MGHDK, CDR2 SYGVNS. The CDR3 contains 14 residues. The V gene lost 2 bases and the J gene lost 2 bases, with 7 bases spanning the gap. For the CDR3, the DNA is TGTGCCAGCAGTGAAAAGACAGGCAATCAGCCCCAGCATTTT. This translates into CASSEKTGNQPQHF. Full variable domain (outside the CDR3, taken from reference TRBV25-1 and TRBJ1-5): EADIYQTPRYLVIGTGKKITLECSQTMGHDKMYWYQQDPGMELHLIHYSYGVNSTEKGDLSSESTVSRIRTEHFPLTLESARPSHTSQYLCASSEKTGNQPQHFGDGTRLSIL.

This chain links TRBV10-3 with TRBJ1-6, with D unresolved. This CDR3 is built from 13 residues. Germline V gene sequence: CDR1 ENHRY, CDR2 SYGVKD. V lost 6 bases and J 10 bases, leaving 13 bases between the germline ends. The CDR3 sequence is CAIRAGGQSPLHF. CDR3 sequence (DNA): TGTGCCATCAGGGCTGGTGGCCAGTCACCCCTCCACTTT.

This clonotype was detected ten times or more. CDR3 sequence reads: CASSVGTSPYEQYF. The CDR3 region has the DNA TGTGCCAGCAGCGTAGGCACCAGCCCCTACGAGCAGTACTTC. This sequence joins TRBV9 and TRBJ2-7, with unresolved D. Germline V CDR1 and CDR2: SGDLS, YYNGEE. V lost 0 bases, J lost 2 bases, and 9 bases lay in between. This CDR3 has 14 residues.

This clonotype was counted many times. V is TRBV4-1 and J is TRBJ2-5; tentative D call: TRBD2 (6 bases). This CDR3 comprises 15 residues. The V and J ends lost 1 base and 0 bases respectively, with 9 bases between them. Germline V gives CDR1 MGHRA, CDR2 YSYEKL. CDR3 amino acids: CASSQGGNYQETQYF. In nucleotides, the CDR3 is TGCGCCAGCAGCCAAGGCGGGAACTACCAAGAGACCCAGTACTTC.

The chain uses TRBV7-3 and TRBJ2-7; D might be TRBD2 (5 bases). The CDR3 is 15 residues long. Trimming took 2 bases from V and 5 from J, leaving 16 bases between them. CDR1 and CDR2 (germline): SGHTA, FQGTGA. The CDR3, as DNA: TGTGCCAGCAGCTTAGGCAGGAGGACTGGGGACGAGCAGTACTTC. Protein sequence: CASSLGRRTGDEQYF.

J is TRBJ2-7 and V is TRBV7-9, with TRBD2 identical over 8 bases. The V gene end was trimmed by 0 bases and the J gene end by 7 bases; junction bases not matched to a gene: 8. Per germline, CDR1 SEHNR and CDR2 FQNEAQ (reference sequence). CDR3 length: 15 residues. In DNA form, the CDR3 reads TGTGCCAGCAGCTTAGCGGGGACTAGTTACAATGAGCAGTACTTC. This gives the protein CASSLAGTSYNEQYF.

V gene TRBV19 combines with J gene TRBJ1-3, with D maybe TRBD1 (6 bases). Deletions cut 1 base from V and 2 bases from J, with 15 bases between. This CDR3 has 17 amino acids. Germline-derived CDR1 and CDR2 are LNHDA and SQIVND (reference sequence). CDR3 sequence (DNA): TGTGCCAGTAGTATAGTTATCAGGGGATCGGCTGGAAACACCATATATTTT. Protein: CASSIVIRGSAGNTIYF.

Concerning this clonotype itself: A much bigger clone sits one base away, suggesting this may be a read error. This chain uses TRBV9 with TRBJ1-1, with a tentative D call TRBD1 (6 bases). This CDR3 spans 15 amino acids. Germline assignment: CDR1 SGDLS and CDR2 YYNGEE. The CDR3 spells CAGSAQQGVNTEAFF. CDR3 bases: TGTGCCGGCAGCGCCCAACAGGGTGTGAACACTGAAGCTTTCTTT.

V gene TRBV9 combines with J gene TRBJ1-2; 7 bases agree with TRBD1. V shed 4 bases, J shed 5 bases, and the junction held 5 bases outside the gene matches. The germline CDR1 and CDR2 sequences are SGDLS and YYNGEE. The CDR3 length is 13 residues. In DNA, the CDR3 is TGTGCCAGCAGCCCAGGGGGGCGGTATGGCTACACCTTC. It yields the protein CASSPGGRYGYTF.

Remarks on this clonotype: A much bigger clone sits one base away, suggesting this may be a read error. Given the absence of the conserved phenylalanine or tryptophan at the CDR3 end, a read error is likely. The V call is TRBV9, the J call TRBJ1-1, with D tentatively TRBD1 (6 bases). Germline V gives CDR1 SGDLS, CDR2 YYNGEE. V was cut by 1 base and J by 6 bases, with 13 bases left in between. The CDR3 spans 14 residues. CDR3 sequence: CASSVSGGHSEAFL. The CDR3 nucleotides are TGTGCCAGCAGCGTAAGCGGGGGACATTCTGAAGCTTTCCTT.

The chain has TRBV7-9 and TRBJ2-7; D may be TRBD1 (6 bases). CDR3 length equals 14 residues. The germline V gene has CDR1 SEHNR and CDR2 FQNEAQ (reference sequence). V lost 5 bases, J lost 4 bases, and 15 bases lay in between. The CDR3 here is CASSNRDTGYEQYF. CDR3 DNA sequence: TGTGCCAGCAGCAACCGGGACACGGGGTACGAGCAGTACTTC.

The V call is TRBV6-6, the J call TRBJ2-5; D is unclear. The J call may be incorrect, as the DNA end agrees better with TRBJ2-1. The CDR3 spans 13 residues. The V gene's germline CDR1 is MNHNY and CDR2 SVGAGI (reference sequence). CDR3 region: CASSPGPSNEQFF. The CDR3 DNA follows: TGTGCCAGCAGCCCCGGTCCCAGCAATGAGCAGTTCTTC.

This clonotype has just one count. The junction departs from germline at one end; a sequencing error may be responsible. CDR3: CASSSPGQGANVLTF. The CDR3 nucleotides read TGTGCCAGCAGCTCTCCGGGACAGGGGGCCAACGTCCTGACTTTC. This sequence joins TRBV5-1 and TRBJ2-6; 7 bases line up with TRBD1. Germline CDR1 and CDR2: SGHRS and YFSETQ. The CDR3 is 15 residues long.

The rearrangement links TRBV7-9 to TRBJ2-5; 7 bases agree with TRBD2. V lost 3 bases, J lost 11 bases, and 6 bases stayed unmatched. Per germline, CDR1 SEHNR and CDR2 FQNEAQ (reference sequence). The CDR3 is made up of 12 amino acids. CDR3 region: CASSFGAGEQYF. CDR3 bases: TGTGCCAGCAGCTTCGGGGCGGGAGAGCAGTACTTC.

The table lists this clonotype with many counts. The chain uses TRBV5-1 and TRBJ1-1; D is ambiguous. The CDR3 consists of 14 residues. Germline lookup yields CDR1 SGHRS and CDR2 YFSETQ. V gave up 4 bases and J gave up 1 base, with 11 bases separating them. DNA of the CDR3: TGCGCCAGCAGCCGACGGACGGCGAACACTGAAGCTTTCTTT. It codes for CASSRRTANTEAFF.